These 21 T cell receptor beta chains originate from one sample sequenced in a study of T-cell memory formation after mild COVID-19. Each CDR3 protein is one row after TCRdb ran MiXCR on the 5' RACE reads. The data hold around 340,000 distinct CDR3 sequences, with more than 15% observed a single time. Sequenced input: PBMCs or a T cell subset sorted from them (not recorded which). The origin of the receptors is a man aged 18 to 29 who had mild COVID-19 (a few samples of this study predate the infection). Cell type and time point are not known.

The gene calls are TRBV2 and TRBJ2-6; D not certain. This CDR3 spans 15 amino acids. Germline values: CDR1 SNHLY, CDR2 FYNNEI. Between the trimmed V and J ends, which lost 3 bases and 0 bases, there was a span of 6 bases. CDR3 sequence: CASSDTGSGANVLTF. The CDR3, as DNA: TGTGCCAGCAGTGATACGGGCTCTGGGGCCAACGTCCTGACTTTC.

The V call is TRBV20-1, the J call TRBJ1-1, with TRBD1 matching 9 bases. Trimming took 2 bases from V and 2 from J; bases not matched to a gene: 6. This CDR3 has 15 residues. The germline CDR1 and CDR2 sequences are DFQATT and SNEGSKA (reference sequence). The CDR3 is CSARSTGGGNTEAFF. The CDR3 DNA reads as TGCAGTGCTAGATCTACAGGGGGCGGAAACACTGAAGCTTTCTTT.

This clonotype showed up just a few times. V gene TRBV5-1 combines with J gene TRBJ2-5; D assignment may be TRBD1 or TRBD2 (5 bases each). V shed 6 bases and J shed 1 base, with 16 bases lying between them. The length of the CDR3 is 15 residues. Germline CDR1 SGHRS, CDR2 YFSETQ. The CDR3 loop reads CASNNFGGTQETQYF. The CDR3 nucleotides read TGCGCCAGCAATAATTTTGGGGGAACCCAAGAGACCCAGTACTTC.

The V and J genes are TRBV14 and TRBJ2-1; 11 positions agree with TRBD2. After removal of 4 bases from V and 10 bases from J, the junction contained 6 bases not matched to a gene. The germline V gene has CDR1 SGHDN and CDR2 FVKESK. This CDR3 is built from 14 residues. The CDR3 bases are TGTGCCAGCAGCCCCACTAGCGGGGGCCCGGAGCAGTTCTTC. This gives the protein CASSPTSGGPEQFF.

The chain combines TRBV5-5 with TRBJ1-5; D remains unclear. CDR1 is SGHKS, CDR2 YYEKEE, per germline (reference sequence). Trimming took off 0 bases at V and 6 bases at J, with 10 bases between the two ends. This CDR3 has 14 amino acids. The CDR3 reads CASSLEGKGQPQHF. The CDR3 nucleotides are TGTGCCAGCAGCTTGGAAGGAAAAGGTCAGCCCCAGCATTTT.

This clonotype showed up just a few times. This sequence joins TRBV5-4 and TRBJ2-1; 8 nucleotides line up with TRBD2. CDR1 SGHNT and CDR2 YYREEE come from the germline V gene (reference sequence). The V segment lost 3 bases and the J segment 8 bases; nucleotides outside the gene matches: 10. The CDR3 consists of 15 residues. CDR3 sequence (DNA): TGTGCCAGCAGCTCCTACCGGGGGGGAAGGGATGAGCAGTTCTTC. Translating gives CASSSYRGGRDEQFF.

The genes are TRBV5-1 and TRBJ1-2; 9 nucleotides agree with TRBD1. J was trimmed by 6 bases and V by 4 bases; bases with no gene match: 7. Germline CDR1 SGHRS, CDR2 YFSETQ. The length of the CDR3 is 14 residues. The CDR3 is CASSRDRARDGYTF. The CDR3 DNA reads as TGCGCCAGCAGCCGGGACAGGGCGAGGGATGGCTACACCTTC. Looking up the rest from reference TRBV5-1 and TRBJ1-2 gives the full variable domain: KAGVTQTPRYLIKTRGQQVTLSCSPISGHRSVSWYQQTPGQGLQFLFEYFSETQRNKGNFPGRFSGRQFSNSRSEMNVSTLELGDSALYLCASSRDRARDGYTFGSGTRLTVV.

The CDR3: CSAIASGFGTEAFF. CDR3 nucleotides: TGCAGTGCAATAGCCTCGGGGTTCGGCACTGAAGCTTTCTTT. The chain joins TRBV20-1 to TRBJ1-1; no clear D. This CDR3 is built from 14 residues. CDR1 DFQATT and CDR2 SNEGSKA come from the germline V gene (reference sequence). V gave up 6 bases and J gave up 4 bases, with 18 bases separating them.

The rearrangement joins TRBV4-3 to TRBJ2-7; D might be TRBD2 (5 bases). Germline values: CDR1 LGHNA, CDR2 YSLEER. The CDR3 has 17 amino acids. The V end was cut by 0 bases, the J end by 2 bases, with 17 bases between. Written as DNA, the CDR3 is TGCGCCAGCAGCCAAGATTATGGGGAGATACGTCCCTACGAGCAGTACTTC. Its translation: CASSQDYGEIRPYEQYF.

This rearrangement joins TRBV28 to TRBJ2-3; D not resolved. The CDR3 is 15 amino acids. The germline V gene encodes CDR1 MDHEN and CDR2 SYDVKM. The V and J ends lost 3 bases and 3 bases respectively, with 13 bases between them. CDR3 DNA: TGTGCCAGCAGTTTGCACAAAGTTGCAACAGATACGCAGTATTTT. It translates to CASSLHKVATDTQYF.

This clonotype was picked up a small number of times. The chain has TRBV14 and TRBJ2-5; 7 bases are a match to TRBD2. The J segment lost 0 bases and the V segment lost 1 base, leaving 11 bases of the junction unmatched. Germline V CDR1 and CDR2: SGHDN, FVKESK. This CDR3 comprises 18 residues. The CDR3 sequence is CASSQGSRAGYYQETQYF. The CDR3 DNA follows: TGTGCCAGCAGCCAAGGGAGCCGAGCGGGGTATTACCAAGAGACCCAGTACTTC. Full variable domain (remainder filled in from reference TRBV14 and TRBJ2-5): EAGVTQFPSHSVIEKGQTVTLRCDPISGHDNLYWYRRVMGKEIKFLLHFVKESKQDESGMPNNRFLAERTGGTYSTLKVQPAELEDSGVYFCASSQGSRAGYYQETQYFGPGTRLLVL.

This clonotype has just a few counts. The chain combines TRBV6-2 or TRBV6-3 with TRBJ2-1; 9 bases agree with TRBD2. CDR3 size: 16 residues. Trimming cost V 5 bases and J 6 bases; bases outside gene matches: 11. Germline CDR1 reads MNHEY; CDR2 reads SVGEGT. The DNA of the CDR3 is TGTGCCAGCAGTCCTTCCTTAGCGGGGGAGGTCAATGAGCAGTTCTTC. It is translated as CASSPSLAGEVNEQFF.

The sample holds a few counts of this clonotype. The rearrangement joins TRBV9 to TRBJ2-1; 11 nucleotides align to TRBD2. Per germline, CDR1 SGDLS and CDR2 YYNGEE. The CDR3 has 16 residues. The trim removed 4 bases at V and 5 bases at J, leaving 8 bases unmatched. The CDR3 reads CASSPKRGLADNEQFF. DNA for the CDR3: TGTGCCAGCAGCCCAAAGAGGGGACTAGCGGACAATGAGCAGTTCTTC. The variable domain in full, completed from reference TRBV9 and TRBJ2-1, reads DSGVTQTPKHLITATGQRVTLRCSPRSGDLSVYWYQQSLDQGLQFLIQYYNGEERAKGNILERFSAQQFPDLHSELNLSSLELGDSALYFCASSPKRGLADNEQFFGPGTRLTVL.

The V call is TRBV5-1, the J call TRBJ2-7; TRBD2 agrees at 9 bases. The CDR3 has 15 amino acids. Germline CDR1 reads SGHRS; CDR2 reads YFSETQ. Trimming removed 6 bases from V and 0 bases from J; junction bases left unmatched: 7. CDR3 region: CASILTSGSSYEQYF. In DNA, the CDR3 is TGCGCCAGCATCCTGACTAGCGGTAGCTCCTACGAGCAGTACTTC.

This chain links TRBV20-1 with TRBJ2-5; 11 bases align to TRBD2. CDR3 length equals 16 residues. Trimming at V came to 6 bases and at J to 5 bases, leaving 14 bases not matched to a gene. Germline assignment: CDR1 DFQATT and CDR2 SNEGSKA (reference sequence). In DNA, the CDR3 is TGCAGTGCCCACCGGGGTAGCGGGGGGGCCAGGGAGACCCAGTACTTC. This gives the protein CSAHRGSGGARETQYF.

This clonotype was counted many times. The DNA of the CDR3 is TGCGCCAGCAGCGTCACAACGAGCTCCTACAATGAGCAGTTCTTC. Residues: CASSVTTSSYNEQFF. The rearrangement joins TRBV5-1 to TRBJ2-1; D is uncertain. V lost 4 bases and J lost 0, with 11 bases in between. The germline V gene encodes CDR1 SGHRS and CDR2 YFSETQ. The CDR3 runs 15 residues.

This clonotype has more than one count but fewer than ten. The J gene is TRBJ2-3, the V gene TRBV9, with 11 bases aligning to TRBD2. Germline CDR1 and CDR2: SGDLS and YYNGEE. The V segment lost 3 bases and the J segment 2 bases; nucleotides outside the gene matches: 2. The CDR3 runs to 15 residues. The CDR3 region has the DNA TGTGCCAGCAGCGGTAGCGGGGGGGTCACAGATACGCAGTATTTT. Translation gives CASSGSGGVTDTQYF.

The genes are TRBV5-1 and TRBJ2-1; 11 nucleotides line up with TRBD1. The CDR3 extends over 15 amino acids. Germline assignment: CDR1 SGHRS and CDR2 YFSETQ. Trimming removed 2 bases from V and 8 bases from J; junction bases left unmatched: 6. The CDR3 DNA is TGCGCCAGCAGCTTCGGTGGACAGGGGGCCGATGAGCAGTTCTTC. Its translation: CASSFGGQGADEQFF.

V usage is TRBV5-1 and J usage is TRBJ2-1; 11 nucleotides line up with TRBD2. The CDR3 has 16 residues. Germline-derived CDR1 and CDR2 are SGHRS and YFSETQ. Trimming at V came to 2 bases and at J to 12 bases, leaving 13 bases not matched to a gene. The CDR3 DNA is TGCGCCAGCAGCTTCAGTAGCGGGGGGGCCCTCTCGTCGCAGTTCTTC. Its translation: CASSFSSGGALSSQFF.

There are many counts of this clonotype. V usage is TRBV5-1 and J usage is TRBJ2-3; D gene unclear. The germline V gene has CDR1 SGHRS and CDR2 YFSETQ. The length of the CDR3 is 13 residues. The ends were cut back, 4 bases at V and 0 bases at J, with 6 bases in the middle. The CDR3 DNA sequence: TGCGCCAGCAGCAGGGCAAGCACAGATACGCAGTATTTT. The encoded protein is CASSRASTDTQYF.

The chain uses TRBV6-5 and TRBJ2-7; D possibly uses TRBD1 or TRBD2 (5 bases each). The CDR3 contains 16 residues. Germline V gene lookup returns CDR1 MNHEY and CDR2 SVGAGI. V was cut by 0 bases and J by 6 bases, with 18 bases left in between. The CDR3 DNA is TGTGCCAGCAGTTACTCGGGTCCTGGGACGGAGTCCGAGCAGTACTTC. Amino acid sequence: CASSYSGPGTESEQYF.